A selection of T cell receptor beta chains follows, all from one sample in a study of T cell responses to AZD1222 COVID-19 vaccine. Profiling relied on immunoSEQ multiplex PCR, and the TCRdb table lists in-frame clones only, not all of them. The sample has approximately 90,000 clones; 89% are singletons. Sample: peripheral blood, taken 28 days after the second AZD1222 dose. These receptors all come from an adult who received the AZD1222 COVID-19 vaccine. CDR3s include the opening cysteine and the closing phenylalanine or tryptophan. The D gene is left open where the match is weak.

d_call | v_call | cdr3_length | cdr3_aa
TRBD1 | TRBV2 | 14 | CAVQGDRGNNEQFF
NA | TRBV4-1 | 14 | CASSQGQREEKLFF
NA | TRBV5-5 | 15 | CASSLTGTATYGYTF
NA | TRBV27 | 17 | CASGSTGRYTPTGELFF
NA | TRBV7-2 | 16 | CASSSSGGRMNTEAFF
NA | TRBV11-2 | 14 | CASSPGKNNQPQHF
NA | TRBV30 | 16 | CAWSVPATYRATEAFF
TRBD1 | TRBV7-2 | 14 | CASSQPGTGTEAFF
NA | TRBV5-4 | 18 | CASSLWPPDGHNNQPQHF
NA | TRBV2 | 14 | CASRAGFGRGEQFF
NA | TRBV29-1 | 12 | CSVDSVNYGYTF
TRBD1 | TRBV5-1 | 11 | CASSSTGGAFF
NA | TRBV6-1 | 10 | CASSEGQQYF
NA | TRBV5-6 | 14 | CASRGRGSNQPQHF
TRBD2 | TRBV6-2/TRBV6-3 | 17 | CASSYQIAGGITDTQYF
NA | TRBV3-1/TRBV3-2 | 17 | CASSQEFQLFDTGELFF
NA | TRBV2 | 13 | CASSAREREKLFF
NA | TRBV6-2/TRBV6-3 | 18 | CASSYVSRDPFGNQPQHF
NA | TRBV7-9 | 13 | CASSLVQNTEAFF
NA | TRBV7-9 | 15 | CGIDNDGPLLYEQYF
TRBD1 | TRBV24-1 | 13 | CATSDRQGIEAFF
NA | TRBV7-7 | 16 | CASSLGGGGLIREQFF
NA | TRBV21-1 | 17 | CASSKRCPGKFNYGYTF
TRBD1 | TRBV5-5 | 16 | CASSLFRGHGNTEAFF
TRBD1 | TRBV9 | 14 | CASSVGQGRNTIYF
TRBD1 | TRBV19 | 13 | CATKGQGNQPQHF
TRBD1 | TRBV7-8 | 15 | CASSSRTGLDTEAFF
NA | TRBV18 | 12 | CASSSDGETQYF
NA | TRBV7-7 | 17 | CASSLIPRREVRSGYTF
NA | TRBV12-3/TRBV12-4 | 13 | CASSLERTTEAFF
NA | TRBV11-2 | 13 | CASSLPPQTVHHF
NA | TRBV10-2 | 14 | CASSEGHRNQPQHF
NA | TRBV10-2 | 11 | CASSDSYGYTF
NA | TRBV5-5 | 17 | CASSFRQGQGLHYGYTF
NA | TRBV4-1 | 14 | CASSPHPGDTEAFF
TRBD1 | TRBV19 | 18 | CASSIRDRGLEESTEAFF
TRBD1 | TRBV6-1 | 13 | CASSEWTGYGYTF
TRBD1 | TRBV5-1 | 13 | CASSYGTGDEQYF
TRBD2 | TRBV5-1 | 16 | CASSLSRGSRAGELFF
TRBD1 | TRBV2 | 14 | CASSGGTGFYEQYF
TRBD1 | TRBV19 | 13 | CASRDRANEKLFF
NA | TRBV28 | 13 | CASSQGRNYGYTF
NA | TRBV6-5 | 14 | CASRVPGARNEQFF
NA | TRBV19 | 13 | CASSIGVDEKLFF
TRBD2 | TRBV2 | 15 | CASTEAGGLAGELFF
NA | TRBV28 | 16 | CASSTRTRVGFQPQHF
NA | TRBV3-1/TRBV3-2 | 13 | CASSQVTKNIQYF